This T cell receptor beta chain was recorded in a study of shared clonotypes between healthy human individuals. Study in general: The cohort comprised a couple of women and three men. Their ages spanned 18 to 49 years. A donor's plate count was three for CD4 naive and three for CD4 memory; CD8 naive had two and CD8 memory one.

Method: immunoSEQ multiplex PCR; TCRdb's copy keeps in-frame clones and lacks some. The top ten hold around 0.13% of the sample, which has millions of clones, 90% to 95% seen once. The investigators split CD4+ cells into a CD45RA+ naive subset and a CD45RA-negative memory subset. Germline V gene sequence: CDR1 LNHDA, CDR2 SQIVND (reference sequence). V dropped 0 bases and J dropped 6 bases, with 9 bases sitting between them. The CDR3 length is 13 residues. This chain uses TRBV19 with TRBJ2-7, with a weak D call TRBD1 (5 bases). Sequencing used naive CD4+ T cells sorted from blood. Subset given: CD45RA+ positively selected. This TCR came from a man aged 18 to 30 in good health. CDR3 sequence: CASSIEHRLEQYF. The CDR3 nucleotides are TGTGCCAGTAGTATAGAACACAGGCTCGAGCAGTACTTC.